Listed below are T cell receptor beta chains from one sample, sequenced in a study of a mutant IDH1 vaccine in newly diagnosed glioma. Assay used: immunoSEQ multiplex PCR; TCRdb lists only in-frame clones, some missing. The sample records about 59,000 clones, 91% being singletons. Here the sequenced sample was PBMCs, taken from a glioma patient treated with radiotherapy, temozolomide or both. The receptors were gathered from a man in his fifties with glioma. CDR3s include the opening cysteine and the closing phenylalanine or tryptophan. Fields, in order: J gene, V gene, CDR3 protein.

j_gene: TRBJ1-4; v_gene: TRBV19; CDR3aa: CASSRGGVSSLFF
j_gene: TRBJ1-1; v_gene: TRBV2; CDR3aa: CASDELGHEAFF
j_gene: TRBJ2-7; v_gene: TRBV29-1; CDR3aa: CSVDLGRVPYEQYF
j_gene: TRBJ2-1; v_gene: TRBV29-1; CDR3aa: CSVEIRGLAGREQFF
j_gene: TRBJ1-1; v_gene: TRBV14; CDR3aa: CASSQEGGQGTHTEAFF
j_gene: TRBJ2-3; v_gene: TRBV5-4; CDR3aa: CASRPSFRGLAVADTQYF
j_gene: TRBJ1-1; v_gene: TRBV7-2; CDR3aa: CASSLFAEGTEAFF
j_gene: TRBJ2-2; v_gene: TRBV5-4; CDR3aa: CASTMGDTHTGELFF
j_gene: TRBJ2-3; v_gene: TRBV29-1; CDR3aa: CSVYGQGSQYF
j_gene: TRBJ1-2; v_gene: TRBV28; CDR3aa: CASSLWTGLEDGYTF
j_gene: TRBJ2-5; v_gene: TRBV9; CDR3aa: CASSPPGTGRETQYF
j_gene: TRBJ1-1; v_gene: TRBV7-9; CDR3aa: CASSYNTGTNTEAFF
j_gene: TRBJ2-5; v_gene: TRBV6-5; CDR3aa: CASSYQRGGRETQYF
j_gene: TRBJ2-7; v_gene: TRBV5-4; CDR3aa: CASSTNTDYEQYF
j_gene: TRBJ2-3; v_gene: TRBV2; CDR3aa: CASMNGGVPPTDTQYF
j_gene: TRBJ1-2; v_gene: TRBV6-1; CDR3aa: CASSEGRGIDGYTF
j_gene: TRBJ1-2; v_gene: TRBV7-9; CDR3aa: CASSPRQGGIYGYTF
j_gene: TRBJ1-1; v_gene: TRBV4-2; CDR3aa: CASSQEGVGTEAFF
j_gene: TRBJ2-7; v_gene: TRBV6-6; CDR3aa: CASSYVKAGYEQYF
j_gene: TRBJ1-2; v_gene: TRBV7-3; CDR3aa: CASSGGGGNDYGYTF
j_gene: TRBJ2-3; v_gene: TRBV5-1; CDR3aa: CASSFDVEVPTDTQYF
j_gene: TRBJ2-5; v_gene: TRBV30; CDR3aa: CAWQKSGRIETQYF
j_gene: TRBJ2-5; v_gene: TRBV29-1; CDR3aa: CSASSGWGETQYF
j_gene: TRBJ1-5; v_gene: TRBV6-1; CDR3aa: CASSEAGDYQPQHF
j_gene: TRBJ2-5; v_gene: TRBV4-1; CDR3aa: CASSRSGQQETQYF
j_gene: TRBJ2-5; v_gene: TRBV19; CDR3aa: CASSGTAQETQYF
j_gene: TRBJ2-1; v_gene: TRBV9; CDR3aa: CASSVAGGDGYNEQFF
j_gene: TRBJ1-2; v_gene: TRBV29-1; CDR3aa: CSVDLDIYGYTF
j_gene: TRBJ2-3; v_gene: TRBV6-5; CDR3aa: CASSYGQYTDTQYF
j_gene: TRBJ1-1; v_gene: TRBV2; CDR3aa: CATSLDTGYTEAFF
j_gene: TRBJ1-3; v_gene: TRBV14; CDR3aa: CASSQGPRGPGNTIYF
j_gene: TRBJ1-6; v_gene: TRBV6-1; CDR3aa: CASSDRGRLLNSPLHF